This T cell receptor beta chain was captured by sequencing in a study of cytomegalovirus exposure and HLA in healthy donors. Overall study: The platform used for the 120 validation repertoires matched that of the approximately 670 first-cohort repertoires, a later analysis reported. The study, taken as a whole, reports: Among TCR beta chains, those listed as cytomegalovirus-associated numbered about 150.

The CDR3 spans 15 residues. Germline CDR1 is SGHDT and CDR2 is YYEEEE. V lost 4 bases and J lost 2, with 14 bases in between. Notes on this clone: As yet, its antigen is unknown.

TCRdb's copy holds only in-frame clones and misses some; the assay was immunoSEQ multiplex PCR. Of under 200,000 clones in the sample, about 90% were seen once. The donors were members of the roughly 120-subject validation cohort (separate from the roughly 680-subject first cohort). The source is a woman aged 25 to 39 in good health and CMV-seronegative. The specimen was PBMCs. The chain carries TRBV5-6 and TRBJ2-3; unclear D gene. The CDR3 DNA reads TGTGCCAGCAGCACCGCGGAGACCTACACAGATACGCAGTATTTT. It is translated as CASSTAETYTDTQYF. Full variable domain (outside the CDR3, taken from reference TRBV5-6 and TRBJ2-3): DAGVTQSPTHLIKTRGQQVTLRCSPKSGHDTVSWYQQALGQGPQFIFQYYEEEERQRGNFPDRFSGHQFPNYSSELNVNALLLGDSALYLCASSTAETYTDTQYFGPGTRLTVL.